This entry lists 3 T cell receptor beta chains sequenced from one sample in a study of blood T cell repertoires in COVID-19. Here immunoSEQ multiplex PCR was the method, and the copy in TCRdb shows in-frame clones only, minus some. The sample lists about 170,000 clones; approximately 86% were seen once. Sequencing input: peripheral blood. The receptors stem from a woman older than 75 with active or convalescent COVID-19.

The chain recombines TRBV19 with TRBJ1-5; 9 nucleotides agree with TRBD1. Germline V gene sequence: CDR1 LNHDA, CDR2 SQIVND (reference sequence). V was clipped by 7 bases and J by 4 bases; unmatched bases: 5. The CDR3 runs to 14 residues. The CDR3 loop is CASKQGARNQPQHF. DNA for the CDR3: TGTGCCAGTAAACAGGGGGCGCGAAATCAGCCCCAGCATTTT.

The J gene is TRBJ2-5, the V gene TRBV7-3; 10 nucleotides line up with TRBD2. Losses at the gene ends were 5 bases for V and 2 bases for J; bases not matched to a gene: 8. Germline values: CDR1 SGHTA, CDR2 FQGTGA. The CDR3 runs 16 residues. The CDR3 DNA follows: TGTGCCAGCAGCGCCTCTAGCGGGAGAGGGCAAGAGACCCAGTACTTC. This sequence encodes CASSASSGRGQETQYF.

This chain joins TRBV28 and TRBJ2-4; 9 bases align to TRBD1. The CDR3 is made up of 17 amino acids. V lost 5 bases and J lost 0; bases outside the gene matches: 8. Germline CDR1 and CDR2: MDHEN and SYDVKM. The CDR3 is CASSLPGQGLAKNIQYF. The CDR3, as DNA: TGTGCCAGCAGTCTACCTGGACAGGGGCTAGCCAAAAACATTCAGTACTTC.